These 27 T cell receptor beta chains originate from one sample sequenced in a study of blood T cells in healthy people across ages. Through a sample-barcoded 5' primer and a J-beta primer mix, a second PCR was run for roughly 7 to 11 cycles. TCRdb called the 5' RACE reads again in MiXCR, with one record for every CDR3 protein. Altogether some 700,000 distinct CDR3 sequences are present, roughly 43% being singletons, with the ten largest covering 20%. Sequenced: blood. The receptors derive from an older woman in good health.

The V and J genes are TRBV20-1 and TRBJ2-7; 7 nucleotides line up with TRBD1. With 6 bases clipped from V and 0 bases from J, the junction kept 11 bases outside the gene matches. The CDR3 length is 15 residues. CDR1 and CDR2 (germline): DFQATT, SNEGSKA (reference sequence). In DNA, the CDR3 is TGCAGTGCCCTACCCGGGACAGAGGCCTCCTACGAGCAGTACTTC. It yields the protein CSALPGTEASYEQYF.

The table lists this clonotype with a few counts. This chain connects TRBV7-2 to TRBJ2-7, with D perhaps matching TRBD2 (5 bases). V was cut by 5 bases and J by 3 bases, with 11 bases left in between. The length of the CDR3 is 13 residues. Germline V gene data show CDR1 as SGHTA and CDR2 as FQGNSA. CDR3 sequence: CASSVGRDYEQYF. The CDR3 nucleotides read TGTGCCAGCAGCGTAGGACGGGACTACGAGCAGTACTTC.

On this clonotype itself: A much more abundant neighbour one base away suggests this may be a read error. The chain couples TRBV10-3 to TRBJ2-6, with D perhaps matching TRBD2 (5 bases). The CDR3 length is 18 residues. Trimming shortened V by 4 bases and J by 4 bases, and 20 bases separated the two germline ends. CDR1 ENHRY and CDR2 SYGVKD come from the germline V gene. CDR3 loop: CAISGFLVGAEGANVLTF. CDR3 coding DNA: TGTGCCATCAGTGGCTTCTTAGTGGGAGCGGAAGGGGCCAACGTCCTGACTTTC.

This clonotype came up once. The rearrangement uses TRBV28 and TRBJ2-3; 11 bases agree with TRBD1. V gave up 5 bases and J gave up 4 bases; unmatched junction bases: 8. The V gene's germline CDR1 is MDHEN and CDR2 SYDVKM. The CDR3 spans 16 residues. The CDR3 DNA reads TGTGCCAGCAGTCCCCCGGGACAGGGGGGCGCAGATACGCAGTATTTT. Translation: CASSPPGQGGADTQYF.

CDR3 loop: CASSTRGLRARYEQFF. Written as DNA, the CDR3 is TGTGCCAGCAGCACCCGGGGGTTGAGAGCGCGGTATGAGCAGTTCTTC. This chain joins TRBV7-8 and TRBJ2-1; D possibly corresponds to TRBD2 (6 bases). The CDR3 covers 16 residues. Germline CDR1 reads SGHVS; CDR2 reads FQNEAQ. V lost 5 bases to trimming and J lost 8 bases, with 22 bases between them.

The chain combines TRBV9 with TRBJ2-3; 9 nucleotides line up with TRBD1. V lost 3 bases to trimming and J lost 6 bases; unmatched junction nucleotides: 8. This CDR3 has 15 amino acids. Germline V lookup: CDR1 SGDLS, CDR2 YYNGEE. The CDR3 nucleotides are TGTGCCAGCAGCGAAACAGGGGGCCCACACGATACGCAGTATTTT. This translates into CASSETGGPHDTQYF.

In its sample, this clonotype was seen once. This chain connects TRBV28 to TRBJ2-5, with D maybe TRBD1 (5 bases). CDR1 and CDR2 from the germline V gene are MDHEN and SYDVKM. The CDR3 is 15 amino acids. V was clipped by 1 base and J by 1 base, with 10 bases between them. The CDR3 here is CASSLFLDTQETQYF. DNA for the CDR3: TGTGCCAGCAGTTTATTTCTGGACACCCAAGAGACCCAGTACTTC. Looking up the rest from reference TRBV28 and TRBJ2-5 gives the full variable domain: DVKVTQSSRYLVKRTGEKVFLECVQDMDHENMFWYRQDPGLGLRLIYFSYDVKMKEKGDIPEGYSVSREKKERFSLILESASTNQTSMYLCASSLFLDTQETQYFGPGTRLLVL.

The CDR3 loop reads CASRGTLAGVADTQYF. The CDR3 DNA reads TGTGCCAGCAGGGGGACACTAGCGGGAGTGGCAGATACGCAGTATTTT. The chain joins TRBV27 to TRBJ2-3, with 11 bases identical to TRBD2. The CDR3 consists of 16 residues. V trimming: 6 bases; J trimming: 4 bases; junction bases outside the gene matches: 9. The germline gives CDR1 MNHEY, CDR2 SMNVEV (reference sequence).

This clonotype was observed a few times. V and J are TRBV20-1 and TRBJ2-5, with TRBD1 identical over 10 bases. Trimming took 3 bases from V and 5 from J; bases not matched to a gene: 12. The CDR3 sequence is 16 residues long. Germline V gene lookup returns CDR1 DFQATT and CDR2 SNEGSKA (reference sequence). The CDR3 nucleotides are TGCAGTGCTAGCCGCCCGGGACAGGGGTTTGGGGAGACCCAGTACTTC. Its translation: CSASRPGQGFGETQYF.

The rearrangement uses TRBV7-8 and TRBJ2-3; 10 nucleotides agree with TRBD1. CDR1 is SGHVS, CDR2 FQNEAQ, per germline. Germline trimming cut 5 bases from V and 1 base from J; bases unmatched to any gene: 6. The CDR3 spans 16 residues. CDR3 DNA sequence: TGTGCCAGCAGCCCAGACAGGGGGCTAGGCACAGATACGCAGTATTTT. Protein sequence: CASSPDRGLGTDTQYF.

The chain links TRBV9 to TRBJ1-6; D unclear. The CDR3 has 15 residues. V lost 1 base and J 9 bases, leaving 14 bases between the germline ends. Germline-derived CDR1 and CDR2 are SGDLS and YYNGEE. In DNA form, the CDR3 reads TGTGCCAGCAGCGTAAACCCGAAGGCGGCTTCACCCCTCCACTTT. Its translation is CASSVNPKAASPLHF.

CDR3: CSVGGAGGPDTQYF. The DNA for the CDR3 is TGCAGCGTTGGAGGGGCGGGAGGGCCCGATACGCAGTATTTT. The chain has TRBV29-1 and TRBJ2-3; 9 nucleotides align to TRBD2. In germline, CDR1 is SQVTM, CDR2 ANQGSEA. This CDR3 is built from 14 residues. The J segment lost 6 bases and the V segment lost 4 bases, leaving 8 bases of the junction unmatched.

This rearrangement joins TRBV15 to TRBJ2-7; a weak D match, TRBD2 (7 bases). Trimming shortened V by 6 bases and J by 0 bases, and 18 bases separated the two germline ends. CDR1 is LNHNV and CDR2 is YYDKDF in the germline V gene (reference sequence). The CDR3 covers 16 residues. The CDR3 DNA follows: TGTGCCACCAGGAACCTTGGCGGGGGCCTCTCCTACGAGCAGTACTTC. This codes for CATRNLGGGLSYEQYF.

This clonotype was seen once. This may be a read error, as it is one base from a much larger clone. V gene TRBV12-3 or TRBV12-4 combines with J gene TRBJ2-5; 12 bases are a match to TRBD2. Trimming removed 5 bases from V and 11 bases from J; junction bases left unmatched: 18. The CDR3 runs to 17 residues. CDR3 region: CASSVTSGGSSYNEQYF. CDR3 bases: TGTGCCAGCAGTGTGACTAGCGGGGGAAGCTCCTACAATGAGCAGTACTTC.

This clonotype was counted only a few times. Being one base from a much bigger clone, this may be a read error. The V gene is TRBV3-1, the J gene TRBJ2-5; TRBD1 is a possible D gene (6 bases). This CDR3 has 13 amino acids. CDR1 and CDR2 from the germline V gene are LGHDT and YNNKEL (reference sequence). V dropped 4 bases and J dropped 1 base, with 7 bases sitting between them. This chain's CDR3 is CASSRDIQETQYF. CDR3 DNA sequence: TGTGCCAGCAGCCGGGACATCCAAGAGACCCAGTACTTC.

This clonotype was seen only a few times. CDR3 sequence: CASGPPYEQYF. The CDR3 bases are TGTGCCAGCGGACCCCCCTACGAGCAGTACTTC. The chain has TRBV7-2 and TRBJ2-7; D gene ambiguous. Germline CDR1 and CDR2: SGHTA and FQGNSA. Between the trimmed V and J ends, which lost 8 bases and 2 bases, there was a span of 7 bases. CDR3 length equals 11 residues.

In the case of this clonotype: A read error is likely, as this CDR3 ends without the conserved phenylalanine or tryptophan. The V and J genes are TRBV27 and TRBJ2-3; no clear D gene. Germline lookup yields CDR1 MNHEY and CDR2 SMNVEV (reference sequence). With 1 base removed from V and 4 bases from J, the gap between germline ends came to 9 bases. This CDR3 comprises 14 residues. CDR3 nucleotide sequence: TGTGCCAGCAGTTTATTAAGGATCGCAGATACGCAGTATTTG. Its translation is CASSLLRIADTQYL.

The chain recombines TRBV15 with TRBJ1-2; 7 bases are shared with TRBD1. Per the germline V gene, CDR1 is LNHNV and CDR2 is YYDKDF (reference sequence). J gave up 4 bases and V 5 bases, and 16 bases lay outside the gene matches. CDR3 length equals 17 residues. CDR3: CATSSLRQGKGFYGYTF. The DNA for the CDR3 is TGTGCCACCAGCTCCTTAAGACAGGGAAAAGGCTTCTATGGCTACACCTTC.

There are a few counts of this clonotype. The chain carries TRBV20-1 and TRBJ1-4; no reliable D call. Germline assignment: CDR1 DFQATT and CDR2 SNEGSKA (reference sequence). The V and J ends lost 6 bases and 0 bases respectively, with 14 bases between them. The CDR3 consists of 15 residues. CDR3 bases: TGCAGTGCCGCAAGTTTCAGATCAACTAATGAAAAACTGTTTTTT. Encoded protein: CSAASFRSTNEKLFF.

This clonotype was detected a few times. The chain employs TRBV27 and TRBJ2-7, with 9 nucleotides matching TRBD1. The CDR3 is made up of 15 amino acids. V was pared by 4 bases and J by 5 bases, with 9 bases of the junction left unmatched. CDR1 MNHEY and CDR2 SMNVEV come from the germline V gene (reference sequence). The CDR3 DNA is TGTGCCAGCAGTTCCCTGGGACAGGGCAATGACGAGCAGTACTTC. Its translation is CASSSLGQGNDEQYF.

The chain couples TRBV27 to TRBJ1-2, with TRBD1 matching 8 bases. The CDR3 spans 17 residues. J was trimmed by 0 bases and V by 6 bases; bases with no gene match: 12. Germline V gene data show CDR1 as MNHEY and CDR2 as SMNVEV (reference sequence). The chain's CDR3 is CASSQSRDRKSNYGYTF. The CDR3 coding sequence is TGTGCCAGCAGCCAAAGCCGGGACAGGAAATCTAACTATGGCTACACCTTC.

The chain carries TRBV6-1 and TRBJ1-1; possible D gene TRBD1, 5 bases. In germline, CDR1 is MNHNS, CDR2 SASEGT. V gave up 2 bases and J gave up 11 bases, with 12 bases separating them. There are 12 residues in the CDR3. In DNA, the CDR3 is TGTGCCAGCAGTGAAAGGGGTGGGGCGGCTTTCTTT. Protein sequence: CASSERGGAAFF.

This rearrangement joins TRBV7-2 to TRBJ2-4; no firm D call. This CDR3 is built from 15 residues. CDR1 and CDR2 (germline): SGHTA, FQGNSA. The V end was cut by 2 bases, the J end by 7 bases, with 15 bases between. This chain's CDR3 is CASSLTPATVNIQYF. CDR3 nucleotides: TGTGCCAGCAGCTTAACCCCAGCCACGGTCAACATTCAGTACTTC.

This clonotype appeared a few times. The chain links TRBV7-6 to TRBJ2-4; D unclear. V lost 5 bases, J lost 13 bases, and 18 bases lay in between. CDR1 is SGHVS, CDR2 FNYEAQ, per germline. This CDR3 is 13 amino acids long. DNA for the CDR3: TGTGCCAGCAGCGCCACCCTTGGAGCGTTACAGTACTTC. This gives the protein CASSATLGALQYF.

This clonotype was counted a few times. The chain uses TRBV27 and TRBJ2-7; 8 nucleotides match TRBD2. Trimming at V came to 8 bases and at J to 6 bases, leaving 18 bases not matched to a gene. This CDR3 has 16 amino acids. Per the germline V gene, CDR1 is MNHEY and CDR2 is SMNVEV (reference sequence). The CDR3 DNA follows: TGTGCCAGCCGCTTGAAAGCGGGAGTAGCAGGTCGCGAGCAGTACTTC. Its translation is CASRLKAGVAGREQYF.

The CDR3 DNA sequence: TGTGCCAGCAGCGTAGATGGCCGCCACCCTTATGGCTACACCTTC. This translates into CASSVDGRHPYGYTF. This rearrangement joins TRBV9 to TRBJ1-2; D call uncertain. This CDR3 is built from 15 residues. Trimming removed 0 bases at V and 5 bases at J, with 14 bases between. From germline, CDR1 is SGDLS and CDR2 YYNGEE. Variable domain in full (rest from reference TRBV9 and TRBJ1-2): DSGVTQTPKHLITATGQRVTLRCSPRSGDLSVYWYQQSLDQGLQFLIQYYNGEERAKGNILERFSAQQFPDLHSELNLSSLELGDSALYFCASSVDGRHPYGYTFGSGTRLTVV.

This clonotype turned up a few times. The V call is TRBV7-8, the J call TRBJ1-1; perhaps TRBD1 as D (5 bases). The CDR3 length is 16 residues. V gave up 5 bases and J gave up 2 bases, with 18 bases separating them. Germline values: CDR1 SGHVS, CDR2 FQNEAQ. The CDR3 loop is CASSARESRANTEAFF. CDR3 nucleotide sequence: TGTGCCAGCAGCGCCCGTGAGTCCAGGGCAAACACTGAAGCTTTCTTT.